Presented here are 30 T cell receptor beta chains from one specimen sequenced in a study of identical twins (TCRdb year 2016). The library was obtained by 5' RACE. Instrument on record: Illumina HiSeq 2000. Using fastp trimming at Q25 and MiXCR clonotype assembly, TCRdb reanalyzed the public sequencing data and kept in-frame beta chains. Rows with a matching CDR3 protein are joined into one entry that keeps the most common DNA and genes. The sample data list under 350,000 distinct CDR3 sequences, and roughly 10% of these were observed just once. The ten top clones hold 6% to 8.5% of the sample. This same sample was also part of a study on yellow fever vaccine responses in identical twins.

The sample consisted of CD8+ T cells sorted from blood. These receptors all stem from a woman aged 18-29 years in good health.

The sample holds a few counts of this clonotype. The rearrangement uses TRBV7-2 and TRBJ2-7; perhaps TRBD2 as D (6 bases). Germline assignment: CDR1 SGHTA and CDR2 FQGNSA. The CDR3 runs to 17 residues. V gave up 2 bases and J gave up 4 bases, with 21 bases separating them. In DNA form, the CDR3 reads TGTGCCAGCAGCTTAATGTTCGCTACGGGAGACGGGTACGAGCAGTACTTC. The encoded protein is CASSLMFATGDGYEQYF.

The chain has TRBV12-3 or TRBV12-4 and TRBJ2-7; D not resolved. Trimming pared 2 bases from V and 4 bases from J, leaving 9 bases between. There are 13 residues in the CDR3. The CDR3 DNA reads TGTGCCAGCAGTTTACTGTTGGGGTACGAGCAGTACTTC. It translates to CASSLLLGYEQYF.

The rearrangement links TRBV20-1 to TRBJ1-1; D gene uncertain. Trimming left V 2 bases short and J 0 bases short, with 10 bases between. Germline lookup yields CDR1 DFQATT and CDR2 SNEGSKA (reference sequence). The CDR3 totals 14 residues. The CDR3 loop is CSARFPPLNTEAFF. The CDR3 nucleotides read TGCAGTGCTAGATTCCCCCCTCTGAACACTGAAGCTTTCTTT.

This clonotype was seen more than once but under ten times. V usage is TRBV24-1 and J usage is TRBJ2-5; D gene uncertain. The V and J ends lost 8 bases and 5 bases respectively, with 5 bases between them. CDR1 is KGHDR, CDR2 SFDVKD, per germline. The CDR3 has 10 residues. The CDR3 DNA follows: TGTGCCACCACCCGGGAGACCCAGTACTTC. This encodes CATTRETQYF.

The gene calls are TRBV20-1 and TRBJ1-5; perhaps TRBD1 as D (6 bases). This CDR3 has 16 residues. Germline values: CDR1 DFQATT, CDR2 SNEGSKA (reference sequence). V lost 6 bases and J lost 5, with 23 bases in between. Here the CDR3 DNA reads TGCAGTGCCAGCCTACGGAGCAGGGGTTTTTATCAGCCCCAGCATTTT. It yields the protein CSASLRSRGFYQPQHF.

The table lists this clonotype with a few counts. The chain links TRBV7-9 to TRBJ2-3; D is uncertain. The CDR3 is 16 residues long. Trimming took 5 bases from V and 2 from J, leaving 17 bases between them. CDR1 is SEHNR, CDR2 FQNEAQ, per germline (reference sequence). CDR3 nucleotides: TGTGCCAGCAGCGGGAATGTTGATCTTTTCACAGATACGCAGTATTTT. It encodes CASSGNVDLFTDTQYF.

V gene TRBV4-2 combines with J gene TRBJ2-4; D gene unclear. The germline gives CDR1 LGHNA, CDR2 YNFKEQ. Trimming stripped 4 bases from V and 8 bases from J, with 15 bases between. The CDR3 spans 14 residues. The CDR3 bases are TGTGCCAGCAGCCGAGAACTTGCTCTGGACATTCAGTACTTC. Amino acids: CASSRELALDIQYF.

The chain links TRBV25-1 to TRBJ2-3; D is possibly TRBD1 or TRBD2 (7 bases each). Germline assignment: CDR1 MGHDK and CDR2 SYGVNS. There are 16 residues in the CDR3. Deletions cut 6 bases from V and 4 bases from J, with 20 bases between. CDR3 loop: CASRTPGGESPDTQYF. CDR3 coding DNA: TGTGCCAGCAGGACCCCAGGGGGGGAGTCGCCAGATACGCAGTATTTT.

This sequence joins TRBV7-8 and TRBJ2-7, with 12 nucleotides matching TRBD2. CDR1 SGHVS and CDR2 FQNEAQ come from the germline V gene. This CDR3 contains 18 residues. The V gene end was trimmed by 4 bases and the J gene end by 6 bases; junction bases not matched to a gene: 16. CDR3 protein: CASSSTGTSGWEFCEQYF. CDR3 coding DNA: TGTGCCAGCAGCTCAACCGGGACTAGCGGGTGGGAATTCTGCGAGCAGTACTTC.

This clonotype appeared a few times. V is TRBV20-1 and J is TRBJ2-3; D may be TRBD2 (5 bases). CDR1 is DFQATT and CDR2 is SNEGSKA in the germline V gene (reference sequence). The CDR3 has 14 residues. Trimming stripped 6 bases from V and 0 bases from J, with 13 bases between. The CDR3 is CSAKAESSTDTQYF. For the CDR3, the DNA is TGCAGTGCCAAAGCGGAATCTAGCACAGATACGCAGTATTTT.

V and J are TRBV20-1 and TRBJ2-7; 7 bases align to TRBD2. The V gene's germline CDR1 is DFQATT and CDR2 SNEGSKA (reference sequence). The CDR3 spans 13 residues. Trimming took 3 bases from V and 2 from J; bases not matched to a gene: 4. The CDR3 DNA reads as TGCAGTGCTAGTCTGGGGGGGGCCTACGAGCAGTACTTC. Residues: CSASLGGAYEQYF.

The chain recombines TRBV14 with TRBJ1-2, with 8 nucleotides matching TRBD1. With 4 bases clipped from V and 8 bases from J, the junction kept 6 bases outside the gene matches. This CDR3 region has 13 residues. CDR1 is SGHDN and CDR2 is FVKESK in the germline V gene. The CDR3 DNA follows: TGTGCCAGCAGCCCGGACAGGGAGAACGGCTACACCTTC. It encodes CASSPDRENGYTF. The full variable domain, its missing parts supplied by reference TRBV14 and TRBJ1-2, is EAGVTQFPSHSVIEKGQTVTLRCDPISGHDNLYWYRRVMGKEIKFLLHFVKESKQDESGMPNNRFLAERTGGTYSTLKVQPAELEDSGVYFCASSPDRENGYTFGSGTRLTVV.

This clonotype has at least ten counts. This chain connects TRBV12-3 or TRBV12-4 to TRBJ2-3; the match to TRBD2 covers 9 bases. V shed 6 bases and J 4 bases; nucleotides not matched to a gene: 8. There are 15 residues in the CDR3. The CDR3 bases are TGTGCCAGCAGAATGACTAGCGGCTGGGCAGATACGCAGTATTTT. It is translated as CASRMTSGWADTQYF.

The chain carries TRBV15 and TRBJ2-4; possibly TRBD1 or TRBD2 for D (5 bases each). Trimming removed 3 bases from V and 3 bases from J, with 12 bases in between. Germline V gives CDR1 LNHNV, CDR2 YYDKDF (reference sequence). The CDR3 sequence is 15 residues long. In DNA form, the CDR3 reads TGTGCCACCAGCAGCCAGGGCGAGGGCAAAAACATTCAGTACTTC. Translation: CATSSQGEGKNIQYF.

The chain uses TRBV18 and TRBJ2-1, with D possibly called TRBD1 or TRBD2 (5 bases each). V was shortened by 6 bases and J by 0 bases, with 18 bases between the two germline ends. Per the germline V gene, CDR1 is KGHSH and CDR2 is LQKENI. This CDR3 spans 17 amino acids. The CDR3 bases are TGTGCCAGCTCCAACCGGTGGGACCTCCCCTCCTACAATGAGCAGTTCTTC. Protein product: CASSNRWDLPSYNEQFF.

This clonotype was detected only a few times. The CDR3 nucleotides read TGTGCCAGCAGCTTTCGGTTCGGCGAATCCAATGAGCAGTTCTTC. Translation: CASSFRFGESNEQFF. V gene TRBV7-8 combines with J gene TRBJ2-1, with unresolved D. V lost 3 bases, J lost 6 bases, and 15 bases lay in between. This CDR3 comprises 15 residues. Germline V gene data show CDR1 as SGHVS and CDR2 as FQNEAQ.

This clonotype was picked up many times. The rearrangement links TRBV4-3 to TRBJ2-7; the D gene is possibly TRBD2 (5 bases). V lost 1 base and J lost 0, with 10 bases in between. CDR3 length: 15 amino acids. The V gene's germline CDR1 is LGHNA and CDR2 YSLEER. CDR3 in amino acids: CASSQVFGDSYEQYF. The CDR3, as DNA: TGCGCCAGCAGCCAAGTATTCGGGGACTCCTACGAGCAGTACTTC.

This clonotype has just a few counts. The chain uses TRBV3-1 and TRBJ2-5; 13 nucleotides match TRBD2. CDR3 length: 19 amino acids. CDR1 and CDR2 from the germline V gene are LGHDT and YNNKEL (reference sequence). With 0 bases clipped from V and 1 base from J, the junction kept 8 bases outside the gene matches. The CDR3 DNA reads TGTGCCAGCAGCCAAGAGGACCCGGGACTAGCGGGACTCCAAGAGACCCAGTACTTC. Its protein product is CASSQEDPGLAGLQETQYF.

This clonotype occurred a few times. The CDR3 reads CASSPRFGNKNEQFF. CDR3 nucleotides: TGTGCCAGCAGCCCACGATTTGGAAATAAGAATGAGCAGTTCTTC. The chain uses TRBV7-3 and TRBJ2-1; D is ambiguous. The CDR3 covers 15 residues. Germline CDR1 and CDR2: SGHTA and FQGTGA. The V end was cut by 5 bases, the J end by 7 bases, with 18 bases between.

This clonotype was counted between two and nine times. V gene TRBV12-3 or TRBV12-4 combines with J gene TRBJ2-7, with a weak D call TRBD1 (5 bases). V lost 6 bases, J lost 3 bases, and 15 bases lay in between. The CDR3 consists of 14 residues. CDR3 nucleotides: TGTGCCAGCAGAGATGGGGCATTAGGCTACGAGCAGTACTTC. Its protein is CASRDGALGYEQYF.

This clonotype was found a few times. V gene TRBV5-1 combines with J gene TRBJ2-4; possible D gene TRBD1, 7 bases. This CDR3 contains 16 residues. With 5 bases removed from V and 3 bases from J, the gap between germline ends came to 18 bases. Germline CDR1 and CDR2: SGHRS and YFSETQ. The CDR3 sequence: CASSNDREESKNIQYF. As DNA, the CDR3 is TGCGCCAGCAGTAATGACAGGGAGGAGAGCAAAAACATTCAGTACTTC.

This clonotype was seen at least ten times. The chain couples TRBV7-2 to TRBJ2-1; D is perhaps TRBD1 or TRBD2 (5 bases each). V lost 5 bases, J lost 3 bases, and 14 bases lay in between. The CDR3 totals 15 residues. The V gene's germline CDR1 is SGHTA and CDR2 FQGNSA. DNA of the CDR3: TGTGCCAGCAGCGCCCCGGGACGACACTACAATGAGCAGTTCTTC. It is translated as CASSAPGRHYNEQFF.

This clonotype has more than one count but fewer than ten. The chain employs TRBV27 and TRBJ2-5, with a possible D match to TRBD1 (6 bases). With 3 bases removed from V and 5 bases from J, the gap between germline ends came to 13 bases. This CDR3 spans 14 amino acids. Germline V gives CDR1 MNHEY, CDR2 SMNVEV (reference sequence). This chain's CDR3 is CASSLLGGGETQYF. The DNA of the CDR3 is TGTGCCAGCAGTTTGCTAGGGGGTGGGGAGACCCAGTACTTC.

There are many counts of this clonotype. This chain uses TRBV12-3 or TRBV12-4 with TRBJ1-2; unclear D gene. The CDR3 runs 14 residues. V lost 7 bases, J lost 5 bases, and 17 bases lay in between. CDR3 loop: CASTLGQVVYGYTF. The CDR3 region has the DNA TGTGCCAGCACCCTAGGGCAGGTGGTTTATGGCTACACCTTC.

The J gene is TRBJ2-1, the V gene TRBV20-1; 16 nucleotides align to TRBD2. Germline trimming cut 0 bases from V and 4 bases from J; bases unmatched to any gene: 9. This CDR3 comprises 19 residues. Per the germline V gene, CDR1 is DFQATT and CDR2 is SNEGSKA (reference sequence). This CDR3 reads CSAREGLAGGPSSYNEQFF. The CDR3 DNA reads TGCAGTGCTAGAGAGGGACTAGCGGGAGGGCCCTCTTCATACAATGAGCAGTTCTTC.

The V and J genes are TRBV11-2 and TRBJ2-5; 8 nucleotides match TRBD1. V shed 4 bases, J shed 4 bases, and the junction held 11 bases outside the gene matches. The CDR3 covers 16 residues. Germline loops: CDR1 SGHAT, CDR2 FQNNGV. The CDR3, as DNA: TGTGCCAGCAGCTGGTGGGCAGGGGGCATCGGAGAGACCCAGTACTTC. This gives the protein CASSWWAGGIGETQYF.

This clonotype was counted at least ten times. The chain recombines TRBV7-2 with TRBJ2-3; 11 bases are shared with TRBD1. CDR1 is SGHTA, CDR2 FQGNSA, per germline. V dropped 5 bases and J dropped 5; count of bases not matched to a gene: 6. The CDR3 consists of 15 residues. The CDR3 nucleotides are TGTGCCAGCAGCACGAGGACAGGGGGCCGAGATACGCAGTATTTT. It encodes CASSTRTGGRDTQYF.

This clonotype was seen repeatedly, ten times or more. V and J are TRBV4-2 and TRBJ1-1; 7 bases line up with TRBD1. The CDR3 length is 14 residues. Looked up from germline, CDR1 is LGHNA and CDR2 is YNFKEQ. Losses at the gene ends were 2 bases for V and 4 bases for J; bases not matched to a gene: 4. For the CDR3, the DNA is TGTGCCAGCAGCCAACCGAAGGGGGCCACTGAAGCTTTCTTT. It is translated as CASSQPKGATEAFF.

This clonotype was counted at least ten times. The J gene is TRBJ2-7, the V gene TRBV25-1; D is unclear. The germline gives CDR1 MGHDK, CDR2 SYGVNS. V dropped 0 bases and J dropped 2 bases, with 11 bases sitting between them. The CDR3 runs to 15 residues. CDR3 bases: TGTGCCAGCAGTGAATACGGGTCCCGTGCCTACGAGCAGTACTTC. Protein: CASSEYGSRAYEQYF.

The CDR3 loop is CSARDRGAGYEQYF. In DNA, the CDR3 is TGCAGTGCTAGAGATCGGGGGGCGGGCTACGAGCAGTACTTC. V usage is TRBV20-1 and J usage is TRBJ2-7; perhaps TRBD2 as D (7 bases). The CDR3 is 14 residues long. Trimming left V 0 bases short and J 3 bases short, with 12 bases between. The germline V gene has CDR1 DFQATT and CDR2 SNEGSKA (reference sequence).